The entry below gives a single TCR beta chain sequence along with its context. This record belongs to a study of blood T cell repertoires in COVID-19. Trimming at V came to 6 bases and at J to 3 bases, leaving 3 bases not matched to a gene. Looked up from germline, CDR1 is LNHDA and CDR2 is SQIVND (reference sequence). The length of the CDR3 is 13 residues. Participants reported their clinical history, and cohort assignment relied on those reports. TCRdb's table, derived via immunoSEQ multiplex PCR, lists solely in-frame clones and lacks some. The sample lists roughly 450,000 clones, 90% occurring once.

Sequencing used PBMCs or T cells enriched from blood (not recorded which). This chain connects TRBV19 to TRBJ1-1; 8 bases map to TRBD1. The source is a man between 18 and 29 years old who had recovered from COVID-19. The CDR3 spells CASRGQGHTEAFF. CDR3 DNA sequence: TGTGCCAGTAGAGGACAGGGCCACACTGAAGCTTTCTTT.